The following is a TCR beta chain sequence with its context. Its specificity is not known. The treatment was: 15 to 20 received Ad26.COV2.S at low or high dose, single or two shots; 5 received placebo; per-sample allocation not given. Sampling happened 63 days after the first vaccine or placebo injection. Donor was an adult aged 18-55 years in Boston. Here immunoSEQ multiplex PCR was the method, and the copy in TCRdb shows in-frame clones only, minus some. Of about 320,000 clones listed, just under 85% are singletons. The data originate from a study of Ad26.COV2.S vaccination and SARS-CoV-2 variants. Study context: Into the muscle, Ad26.COV2.S was dosed once or twice, 56 days apart.

The CDR3 has 15 residues. Germline CDR1 and CDR2: SGHRS and YFSETQ. V lost 0 bases, J lost 5 bases, and 4 bases stayed unmatched. Study-wide findings and caveats: People given the vaccine had a wider spike-specific TCR breadth than placebo recipients did. Non-spike TCR breadth showed similarity between vaccine and placebo recipients.

This sequence was found in a person between 18 and 65 years old who received the Ad26.COV2.S COVID-19 vaccine or a placebo. This chain links TRBV5-1 with TRBJ1-4; TRBD1 agrees at 7 bases. The sample in question was peripheral blood, obtained in a trial of Ad26.COV2.S vaccine versus placebo. The CDR3 DNA follows: TGCGCCAGCAGCTTGGGGGACAGATTAAATGAAAAACTGTTTTTT. Residues: CASSLGDRLNEKLFF. Variable domain in full (rest from reference TRBV5-1 and TRBJ1-4): KAGVTQTPRYLIKTRGQQVTLSCSPISGHRSVSWYQQTPGQGLQFLFEYFSETQRNKGNFPGRFSGRQFSNSRSEMNVSTLELGDSALYLCASSLGDRLNEKLFFGSGTQLSVL.